These 28 T cell receptor beta chains were sequenced from one sample in a study of T cell changes during pregnancy in multiple sclerosis (dated by TCRdb to between 2018 and 2020). Library construction relied on the immunoSEQ multiplex PCR assay. TCRdb took over this immuneACCESS table, retaining in-frame rearrangements with V and J assigned. Such tables are incomplete; in checked studies, under half of the missing clones stem from an unresolved V gene, and the remainder is unexplained. The sample has some 69,000 clones on record, approximately 94% of them singletons. Clones ranked in the top ten supply over 2% of the sample. Sequences were derived from peripheral blood, sampled in the second trimester of pregnancy. All receptors derive from a female donor in good health, enrolled as a control in a pregnancy study.

The chain recombines TRBV7-9 with TRBJ1-3; D not resolved. This CDR3 region has 14 residues. The germline V gene encodes CDR1 SEHNR and CDR2 FQNEAQ (reference sequence). V lost 4 bases and J 3 bases, leaving 10 bases between the germline ends. The CDR3 nucleotides are TGTGCCAGCAGCTCCTCCAGCGGTGGAAACACCATATATTTT. Its protein is CASSSSSGGNTIYF.

This chain links TRBV7-9 with TRBJ1-2; D is ambiguous. Germline CDR1 is SEHNR and CDR2 is FQNEAQ (reference sequence). The CDR3 loop spans 14 amino acids. The V and J ends lost 5 bases and 4 bases respectively, with 14 bases between them. The CDR3 reads CASSPPHSSYGYTF. DNA for the CDR3: TGTGCCAGCAGCCCCCCACACAGTTCCTATGGCTACACCTTC.

The J gene is TRBJ1-1, the V gene TRBV7-3; no clear D. The length of the CDR3 is 13 residues. CDR1 and CDR2 (germline): SGHTA, FQGTGA. V was pared by 5 bases and J by 1 base, with 8 bases between. The DNA for the CDR3 is TGTGCCAGCAGCCTCGAACAGAACACTGAAGCTTTCTTT. Its translation is CASSLEQNTEAFF. Drawing the rest from reference TRBV7-3 and TRBJ1-1, the complete variable domain is GAGVSQTPSNKVTEKGKYVELRCDPISGHTALYWYRQSLGQGPEFLIYFQGTGAADDSGLPNDRFFAVRPEGSVSTLKIQRTERGDSAVYLCASSLEQNTEAFFGQGTRLTVV.

This rearrangement joins TRBV7-8 to TRBJ2-7, with a possible D match to TRBD1 (6 bases). Trimming removed 5 bases from V and 1 base from J, with 15 bases in between. Germline V gene sequence: CDR1 SGHVS, CDR2 FQNEAQ. The CDR3 runs to 15 residues. The CDR3 bases are TGTGCCAGCAGCGGAGACAGGTTCAATTCCTACGAGCAGTACTTC. It translates to CASSGDRFNSYEQYF.

This sequence joins TRBV6-5 and TRBJ1-2; TRBD1 is a possible D gene (5 bases). Trimming took off 0 bases at V and 8 bases at J, with 10 bases between the two ends. Looked up from germline, CDR1 is MNHEY and CDR2 is SVGAGI. The CDR3 extends over 13 amino acids. The CDR3 region is CASSYSGEGGYTF. Here the CDR3 DNA reads TGTGCCAGCAGTTACTCAGGGGAGGGGGGCTACACCTTC.

The J gene is TRBJ1-2, the V gene TRBV18, with D unclear. The CDR3 consists of 13 residues. V lost 3 bases to trimming and J lost 7 bases, with 12 bases between them. Germline V lookup: CDR1 KGHSH, CDR2 LQKENI. The CDR3 reads CASSPPGRSGYTF. In nucleotides, the CDR3 is TGTGCCAGCTCACCCCCCGGTCGGAGTGGCTACACCTTC.

The V and J genes are TRBV5-1 and TRBJ1-3; D is ambiguous. The CDR3 extends over 16 amino acids. CDR1 is SGHRS, CDR2 YFSETQ, per germline. V was cut by 4 bases and J by 4 bases, with 18 bases left in between. The CDR3 here is CASSREGGPGGNTIYF. CDR3 nucleotides: TGCGCCAGCAGCAGGGAGGGAGGGCCAGGCGGAAACACCATATATTTT.

The chain has TRBV6-4 and TRBJ2-2, with D tentatively TRBD1 (6 bases). CDR1 is MRHNA, CDR2 SNTAGT, per germline. The CDR3 is made up of 16 amino acids. V was shortened by 3 bases and J by 0 bases, with 11 bases between the two germline ends. Written as DNA, the CDR3 is TGTGCCAGCAGTGAACAGGGAATCACGAACACCGGGGAGCTGTTTTTT. Its protein product is CASSEQGITNTGELFF.

V is TRBV6-5 and J is TRBJ2-7; 7 bases map to TRBD1. CDR1 MNHEY and CDR2 SVGAGI come from the germline V gene. The J segment lost 2 bases and the V segment lost 7 bases, leaving 11 bases of the junction unmatched. CDR3 length equals 15 residues. CDR3 loop: CASTHRDSYAYEQYF. CDR3 coding DNA: TGTGCCAGCACCCACCGGGACAGCTACGCCTACGAGCAGTACTTC.

The chain employs TRBV15 and TRBJ1-2; D unresolved. V lost 0 bases to trimming and J lost 8 bases, with 13 bases between them. The CDR3 is 14 residues long. From germline, CDR1 is LNHNV and CDR2 YYDKDF (reference sequence). The CDR3: CATSRDLPQRGYTF. The CDR3 DNA reads as TGTGCCACCAGCAGAGATCTTCCCCAGCGAGGCTACACCTTC.

This clone came up a few times. V gene TRBV2 combines with J gene TRBJ1-6, with D perhaps TRBD1 (5 bases). There are 13 residues in the CDR3. The V end lost 6 bases, the J end lost 6 bases, and 9 bases lay between the germline ends. Germline V gene data show CDR1 as SNHLY and CDR2 as FYNNEI. The CDR3 nucleotides are TGTGCCAGCAGACCGGGACTTAATTCACCCCTCCACTTT. Encoded protein: CASRPGLNSPLHF.

The chain employs TRBV29-1 and TRBJ2-7, with D perhaps TRBD1 (6 bases). Trimming removed 3 bases at V and 0 bases at J, with 12 bases between. The CDR3 runs to 14 residues. From germline, CDR1 is SQVTM and CDR2 ANQGSEA. The CDR3 loop is CSVERDTPSYEQYF. DNA for the CDR3: TGCAGCGTTGAGAGGGACACTCCCTCCTACGAGCAGTACTTC.

The chain has TRBV19 and TRBJ1-2; TRBD1 might be the D (5 bases). Germline CDR1 reads LNHDA; CDR2 reads SQIVND (reference sequence). The CDR3 loop spans 13 amino acids. V was cut by 3 bases and J by 4 bases, with 9 bases left in between. The DNA of the CDR3 is TGTGCCAGTAGTATTCGGGGACTCTATGGCTACACCTTC. Encoded protein: CASSIRGLYGYTF.

This rearrangement joins TRBV7-8 to TRBJ1-1; 9 nucleotides agree with TRBD1. J lost 4 bases, V lost 0 bases, and 3 bases had no gene match. The CDR3 is made up of 15 amino acids. CDR1 and CDR2 from the germline V gene are SGHVS and FQNEAQ. Here the CDR3 DNA reads TGTGCCAGCAGCTTAGCGGGACAGGGTTTCACTGAAGCTTTCTTT. Its protein product is CASSLAGQGFTEAFF.

The chain combines TRBV9 with TRBJ2-2; no clear D gene. The CDR3 spans 11 residues. Germline assignment: CDR1 SGDLS and CDR2 YYNGEE. V was clipped by 7 bases and J by 5 bases, with 6 bases between them. As DNA, the CDR3 is TGTGCCAGCGCCGAGACCGGGGAGCTGTTTTTT. Protein: CASAETGELFF.

The genes are TRBV27 and TRBJ1-2; unclear D gene. CDR3 length: 16 amino acids. Germline V CDR1 and CDR2: MNHEY, SMNVEV (reference sequence). V shed 7 bases and J shed 4 bases, with 22 bases lying between them. CDR3 in DNA: TGTGCCAGCAATCCAGGACGGGAACTAATGACCTATGGCTACACCTTC. This encodes CASNPGRELMTYGYTF.

This chain uses TRBV7-2 with TRBJ2-5; 7 nucleotides line up with TRBD1. CDR1 SGHTA and CDR2 FQGNSA come from the germline V gene. V lost 7 bases and J lost 5; bases outside the gene matches: 13. The CDR3 runs 15 residues. The CDR3 DNA follows: TGTGCCAGCAACATACAAGCGACAGGGAAGGAGACCCAGTACTTC. Translation: CASNIQATGKETQYF. The whole variable domain, remainder taken from reference TRBV7-2 and TRBJ2-5, is GAGVSQSPSNKVTEKGKDVELRCDPISGHTALYWYRQSLGQGLEFLIYFQGNSAPDKSGLPSDRFSAERTGGSVSTLTIQRTQQEDSAVYLCASNIQATGKETQYFGPGTRLLVL.

V is TRBV6-5 and J is TRBJ1-2; 8 bases agree with TRBD1. V lost 10 bases to trimming and J lost 3 bases; unmatched junction nucleotides: 10. Germline V CDR1 and CDR2: MNHEY, SVGAGI. This CDR3 is 14 amino acids long. CDR3 nucleotide sequence: TGTGCCACCAGCCTAGGACAGGGTGACTATGGCTACACCTTC. It codes for CATSLGQGDYGYTF.

The V call is TRBV6-6, the J call TRBJ1-4; TRBD1 might be the D (5 bases). This CDR3 comprises 14 residues. Per germline, CDR1 MNHNY and CDR2 SVGAGI (reference sequence). V lost 6 bases and J lost 9, with 17 bases in between. The CDR3 spells CASSLMTAIKKLFF. The CDR3 DNA is TGTGCCAGCAGCCTTATGACAGCGATAAAAAAACTGTTTTTT.

The chain joins TRBV6-4 to TRBJ1-5; D not certain. The CDR3 consists of 14 residues. Germline V gene data show CDR1 as MRHNA and CDR2 as SNTAGT. V lost 4 bases and J lost 1, with 8 bases in between. The CDR3 nucleotides are TGTGCCAGCAGTGCGGGAGCCAGCAATCAGCCCCAGCATTTT. It encodes CASSAGASNQPQHF.

This clone is a singleton in its sample. The chain's CDR3 is CASSKGVGGENTEAFF. The CDR3 DNA reads TGTGCCAGCAGCAAAGGGGTTGGCGGAGAGAACACTGAAGCTTTCTTT. The chain has TRBV21-1 and TRBJ1-1. TRBV21-1 is termed a pseudogene. The CDR3 spans 16 residues.

The chain uses TRBV6-6 and TRBJ2-3, with 7 bases lining up with TRBD1. The CDR3 has 14 amino acids. Trimming removed 4 bases from V and 0 bases from J; junction bases left unmatched: 1. The germline CDR1 and CDR2 sequences are MNHNY and SVGAGI (reference sequence). As DNA, the CDR3 is TGTGCCAGCAGTTCACAGGGGAGCACAGATACGCAGTATTTT. As protein: CASSSQGSTDTQYF.

This rearrangement joins TRBV7-3 to TRBJ2-1, with TRBD2 identical over 8 bases. Trimming cost V 1 base and J 14 bases; bases outside gene matches: 10. The CDR3 length is 14 residues. Germline V gene lookup returns CDR1 SGHTA and CDR2 FQGTGA. For the CDR3, the DNA is TGTGCCAGCAGCTTAAATAACGGGGGGGGCTTTAAGTTCTTC. Encoded protein: CASSLNNGGGFKFF.

This chain links TRBV13 with TRBJ1-3; D might be TRBD1 (5 bases). The V gene's germline CDR1 is PRHDT and CDR2 FYEKMQ (reference sequence). Trimming shortened V by 6 bases and J by 0 bases, and 12 bases separated the two germline ends. The CDR3 consists of 15 residues. This CDR3 is CASSETASSGNTIYF. The CDR3 bases are TGTGCCAGCAGTGAGACAGCGAGCTCTGGAAACACCATATATTTT.

In this sample, this clone turned up once. This sequence joins TRBV5-4 and TRBJ2-7; 7 bases are a match to TRBD1. The CDR3 runs 14 residues. Germline loops: CDR1 SGHNT, CDR2 YYREEE (reference sequence). Losses at the gene ends were 2 bases for V and 5 bases for J; bases not matched to a gene: 7. The CDR3 coding sequence is TGTGCCAGCAGCTTCCGACAGGGCTGGGACGAGCAGTACTTC. This encodes CASSFRQGWDEQYF.

The chain carries TRBV18 and TRBJ1-6, with a possible D match to TRBD1 (5 bases). Germline assignment: CDR1 KGHSH and CDR2 LQKENI. The CDR3 extends over 15 amino acids. The germline V and J ends were trimmed by 1 base and 1 base, with 5 bases remaining between them. The CDR3 sequence: CASSPQGSYNSPLHF. In DNA, the CDR3 is TGTGCCAGCTCACCACAGGGGTCCTATAATTCACCCCTCCACTTT.

The J gene is TRBJ2-1, the V gene TRBV4-1, with 13 nucleotides matching TRBD2. The CDR3 length is 16 residues. V was clipped by 2 bases and J by 2 bases; unmatched bases: 0. CDR1 is MGHRA, CDR2 YSYEKL, per germline. This CDR3 is CASSQTSGGAYNEQFF. In nucleotides, the CDR3 is TGCGCCAGCAGCCAAACTAGCGGGGGGGCCTACAATGAGCAGTTCTTC.

This rearrangement joins TRBV29-1 to TRBJ2-3, with a weak D call TRBD1 (5 bases). The germline gives CDR1 SQVTM, CDR2 ANQGSEA. Trimming stripped 1 base from V and 2 bases from J, with 13 bases between. The CDR3 contains 15 residues. The CDR3 DNA reads TGCAGCGTTGAAGTTGTCAGGGAAGCCACAGATACGCAGTATTTT. As protein: CSVEVVREATDTQYF.